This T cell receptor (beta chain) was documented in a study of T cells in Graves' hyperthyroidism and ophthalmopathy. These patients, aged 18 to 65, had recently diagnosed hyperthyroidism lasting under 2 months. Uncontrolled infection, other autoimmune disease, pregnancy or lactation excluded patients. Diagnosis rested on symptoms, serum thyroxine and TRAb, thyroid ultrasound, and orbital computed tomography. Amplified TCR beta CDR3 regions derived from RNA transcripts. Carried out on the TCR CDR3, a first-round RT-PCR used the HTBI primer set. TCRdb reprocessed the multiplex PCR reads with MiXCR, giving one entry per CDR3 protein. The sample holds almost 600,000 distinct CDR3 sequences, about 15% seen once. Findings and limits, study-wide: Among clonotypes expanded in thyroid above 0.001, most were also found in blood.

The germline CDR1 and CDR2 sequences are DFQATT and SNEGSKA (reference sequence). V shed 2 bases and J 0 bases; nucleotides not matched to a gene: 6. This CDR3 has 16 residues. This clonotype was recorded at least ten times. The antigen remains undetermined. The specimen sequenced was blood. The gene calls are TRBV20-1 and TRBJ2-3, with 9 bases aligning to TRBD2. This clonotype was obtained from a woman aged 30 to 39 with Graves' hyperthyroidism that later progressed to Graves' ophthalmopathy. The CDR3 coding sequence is TGCAGTGCTAGACCTCCTAGCGGGGTTAGCACAGATACGCAGTATTTT. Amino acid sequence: CSARPPSGVSTDTQYF.